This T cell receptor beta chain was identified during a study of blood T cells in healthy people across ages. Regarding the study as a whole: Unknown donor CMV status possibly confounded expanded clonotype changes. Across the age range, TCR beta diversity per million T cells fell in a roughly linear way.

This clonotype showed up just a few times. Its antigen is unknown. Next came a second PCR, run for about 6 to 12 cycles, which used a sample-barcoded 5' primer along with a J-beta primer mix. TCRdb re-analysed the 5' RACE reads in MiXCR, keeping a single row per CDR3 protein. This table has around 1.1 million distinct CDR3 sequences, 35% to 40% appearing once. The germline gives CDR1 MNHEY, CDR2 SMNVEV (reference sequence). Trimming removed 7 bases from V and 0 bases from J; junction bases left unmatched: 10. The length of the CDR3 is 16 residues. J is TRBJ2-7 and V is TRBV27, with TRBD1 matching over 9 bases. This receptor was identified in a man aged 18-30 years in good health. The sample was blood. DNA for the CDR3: TGTGCCAGCACCCCTCTGGGACAGGGCATCTCCTACGAGCAGTACTTC. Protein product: CASTPLGQGISYEQYF.